The entry below gives a single T cell receptor (beta chain) sequence along with its context. Its target is not known. Using a J-beta primer mix together with a sample-barcoded 5' primer, a second PCR was run for about 6 to 11 cycles. With 12 random nucleotides, a template-switch adaptor tagged each individual cDNA molecule. Each of the samples gave a minimum of 2.5 million paired-end reads that contained CDR3. TCRdb analysed the 5' RACE reads with MiXCR anew, one entry per CDR3 protein. Here the sample spans around 870,000 distinct CDR3 sequences, 29% being singletons. The sample belongs to a study of blood T cells in healthy people across ages. CDR3 length: 16 residues. Losses at the gene ends were 4 bases for V and 4 bases for J; bases not matched to a gene: 6. The germline V gene encodes CDR1 SEHNR and CDR2 FQNEAQ (reference sequence). Study-level points and caveats: Naive T cell percentage and TCR beta diversity correlated strongly. Unsorted PBMCs prevented conclusive naive versus antigen-experienced comparison.

The sample taken for sequencing was blood. The sequence came from a woman of 80 years or more in good health. The chain uses TRBV7-9 and TRBJ1-6; the match to TRBD1 covers 8 bases. The CDR3 spells CASSSRTGNYNSPLHF. The CDR3 coding sequence is TGTGCCAGCAGCTCCCGGACAGGGAATTATAATTCACCCCTCCACTTT.